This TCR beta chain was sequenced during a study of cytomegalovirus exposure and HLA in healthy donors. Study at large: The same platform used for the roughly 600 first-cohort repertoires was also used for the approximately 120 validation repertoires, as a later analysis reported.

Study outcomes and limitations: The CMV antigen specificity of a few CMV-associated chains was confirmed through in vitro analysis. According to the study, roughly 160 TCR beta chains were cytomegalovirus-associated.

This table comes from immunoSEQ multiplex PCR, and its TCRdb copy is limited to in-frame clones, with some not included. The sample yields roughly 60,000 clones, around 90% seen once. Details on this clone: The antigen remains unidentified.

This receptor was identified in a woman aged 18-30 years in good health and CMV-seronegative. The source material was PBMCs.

The CDR3 DNA is TGTGCCAGCACCTATCTGGGACAGGGAGGAGATACGCAGTATTTT. Protein: CASTYLGQGGDTQYF. V is TRBV2 and J is TRBJ2-3, with 9 bases aligning to TRBD1. CDR3 length: 15 amino acids. Trimming at V came to 7 bases and at J to 5 bases, leaving 10 bases not matched to a gene. Germline V lookup: CDR1 SNHLY, CDR2 FYNNEI. The variable domain in full, completed from reference TRBV2 and TRBJ2-3, reads EPEVTQTPSHQVTQMGQEVILRCVPISNHLYFYWYRQILGQKVEFLVSFYNNEISEKSEIFDDQFSVERPDGSNFTLKIRSTKLEDSAMYFCASTYLGQGGDTQYFGPGTRLTVL.